A single sample is the source of the 9 T cell receptor beta chains below, sequenced in a study of blood T cell repertoires in COVID-19. Measured with immunoSEQ multiplex PCR; TCRdb has only the in-frame clones, and not every one. The sample shows around 50,000 clones, about three quarters of them seen only once. Sample: peripheral blood. The receptors were gathered from a human donor with active or convalescent COVID-19. The donor label of this sample is uncertain.

The J gene is TRBJ1-2, the V gene TRBV10-3; no reliable D call. Germline assignment: CDR1 ENHRY and CDR2 SYGVKD. The CDR3 covers 13 residues. V was cut by 10 bases and J by 5 bases, with 17 bases left in between. CDR3 sequence: CATMTAREYGYTF. The CDR3 DNA reads as TGTGCCACCATGACCGCCCGGGAGTATGGCTACACCTTC.

J is TRBJ2-7 and V is TRBV7-2, with D hard to call. CDR1 is SGHTA, CDR2 FQGNSA, per germline. Trimming shortened V by 0 bases and J by 2 bases, and 11 bases separated the two germline ends. CDR3 length: 15 amino acids. CDR3 sequence reads: CASSLAPRSPYEQYF. In DNA form, the CDR3 reads TGTGCCAGCAGCTTAGCTCCTAGATCCCCCTACGAGCAGTACTTC. The entire variable domain, with the rest obtained from reference TRBV7-2 and TRBJ2-7, is as follows: GAGVSQSPSNKVTEKGKDVELRCDPISGHTALYWYRQSLGQGLEFLIYFQGNSAPDKSGLPSDRFSAERTGGSVSTLTIQRTQQEDSAVYLCASSLAPRSPYEQYFGPGTRLTVT.

The V call is TRBV23-1, the J call TRBJ1-4, with D unclear. TRBV23-1 is an ORF; its function is uncertain. This CDR3 contains 15 residues. V was clipped by 6 bases and J by 3 bases, with 14 bases between them. The CDR3 is CASRSWETANEKLFF. In DNA, the CDR3 is TGCGCCAGCAGAAGTTGGGAGACTGCTAATGAAAAACTGTTTTTT.

V gene TRBV9 combines with J gene TRBJ2-3; 8 nucleotides match TRBD2. V dropped 0 bases and J dropped 3; count of bases not matched to a gene: 3. The CDR3 extends over 15 amino acids. CDR1 and CDR2 (germline): SGDLS, YYNGEE. The CDR3 reads CASSVVAGTTDTQYF. The CDR3 DNA reads as TGTGCCAGCAGCGTAGTAGCGGGAACTACAGATACGCAGTATTTT.

The rearrangement joins TRBV4-1 to TRBJ1-2; D remains unclear. The V end was cut by 1 base, the J end by 5 bases, with 8 bases between. CDR1 is MGHRA and CDR2 is YSYEKL in the germline V gene. The CDR3 is 13 amino acids. The CDR3 DNA follows: TGCGCCAGCAGCCAAGGTTTGGAGTATGGCTACACCTTC. Translating gives CASSQGLEYGYTF.

The chain joins TRBV27 to TRBJ1-2, with D perhaps matching TRBD1 (5 bases). Germline V gives CDR1 MNHEY, CDR2 SMNVEV (reference sequence). The CDR3 totals 16 residues. Trimming shortened V by 5 bases and J by 3 bases, and 19 bases separated the two germline ends. CDR3 amino acids: CASSPLKGVRDYGYTF. In DNA form, the CDR3 reads TGTGCCAGCAGTCCCCTTAAAGGGGTCAGGGACTATGGCTACACCTTC.

The chain recombines TRBV9 with TRBJ2-3; 9 bases match TRBD2. Trimming at V came to 0 bases and at J to 6 bases, leaving 5 bases not matched to a gene. This CDR3 region has 15 residues. Germline CDR1 is SGDLS and CDR2 is YYNGEE. CDR3 coding DNA: TGTGCCAGCAGCGTAGTCTCTCTAGCGGGGGATACGCAGTATTTT. Protein product: CASSVVSLAGDTQYF.

The V gene is TRBV6-6, the J gene TRBJ2-7; 10 nucleotides line up with TRBD1. CDR1 is MNHNY and CDR2 is SVGAGI in the germline V gene (reference sequence). Unmatched junction bases numbered 4, after V lost 1 base and J lost 1 base. The CDR3 runs to 16 residues. The CDR3 sequence is CASSYFGTGESYEQYF. The DNA for the CDR3 is TGTGCCAGCAGTTACTTCGGGACAGGGGAATCCTACGAGCAGTACTTC.

The chain has TRBV20-1 and TRBJ1-2; 9 bases fit TRBD1. CDR1 is DFQATT, CDR2 SNEGSKA, per germline (reference sequence). The CDR3 loop spans 18 amino acids. The junction had 18 bases not matched to a gene; V was cut back by 3 bases and J by 4 bases. The CDR3 sequence: CSASWLPPGQGGFYGYTF. The CDR3 region has the DNA TGCAGTGCTAGTTGGCTACCGCCGGGACAGGGAGGGTTCTATGGCTACACCTTC.